The entry below gives a single T cell receptor beta chain sequence along with its context. The target antigen is unknown. This entry belongs to a study of T cell responses to AZD1222 COVID-19 vaccine. Across the whole study: Analyses pooled second doses at about 4 or about 12 weeks.

The assay was immunoSEQ multiplex PCR, and TCRdb's table has in-frame clones only and misses some. Here the sample spans 100,000 to 150,000 clones, roughly 86% being singletons. The length of the CDR3 is 14 residues. V lost 4 bases and J lost 2, with 10 bases in between. Germline V gene data show CDR1 as MGHRA and CDR2 as YSYEKL. Overall study results and limits: Two AZD1222 doses significantly raised spike-specific TCR breadth and depth over controls. Most donors were white British, females outnumbered males, and clonal diversity was possibly underestimated. Among those given AZD1222, only six were seropositive at baseline.

The sample here was peripheral blood, taken on day 0 of AZD1222 vaccination. The receptor was derived from an adult in good health. The V gene is TRBV4-1, the J gene TRBJ2-3; possibly TRBD2 for D (6 bases). Here the CDR3 reads CASSPGLLTDTQYF. CDR3 coding DNA: TGCGCCAGCAGCCCCGGACTACTCACAGATACGCAGTATTTT.